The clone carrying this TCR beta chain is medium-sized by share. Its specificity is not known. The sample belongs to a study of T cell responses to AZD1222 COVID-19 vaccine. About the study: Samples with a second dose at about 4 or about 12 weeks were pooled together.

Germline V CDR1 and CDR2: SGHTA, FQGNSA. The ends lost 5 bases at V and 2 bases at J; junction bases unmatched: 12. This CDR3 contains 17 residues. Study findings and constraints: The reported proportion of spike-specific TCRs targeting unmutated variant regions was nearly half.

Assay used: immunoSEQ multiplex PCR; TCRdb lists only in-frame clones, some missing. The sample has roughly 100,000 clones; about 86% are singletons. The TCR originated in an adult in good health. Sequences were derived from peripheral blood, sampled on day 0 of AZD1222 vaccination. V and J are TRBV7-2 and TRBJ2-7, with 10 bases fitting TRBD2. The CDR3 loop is CASSRRTSGLNPYEQYF. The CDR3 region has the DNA TGTGCCAGCAGCCGGAGGACTAGCGGACTGAATCCCTACGAGCAGTACTTC.